These T cell receptor beta chains were read from a single sample in a study of cytomegalovirus exposure and HLA in healthy donors. The repertoire was sequenced with immunoSEQ multiplex PCR; TCRdb's copy has only in-frame clones and lacks some. Of around 190,000 clones listed, roughly four fifths are singletons. Material for sequencing was PBMCs. The receptors shown here come from a young man in good health and CMV-seronegative. The CDR3 runs from the conserved cysteine through the conserved F or W. Each record gives: D gene, clone size, J gene, V gene, CDR3 protein, CDR3 DNA. The D gene is left open where the match is weak. The size of a clone is reported for some rows only, either as once, few or many, or as a class for expanded clones.

D: -
size: -
J: TRBJ1-2
V: TRBV28
CDR3: CASSSPLVGRGMGYGYTF
DNA: TGTGCCAGCAGTTCCCCCCTTGTGGGGCGGGGGATGGGATATGGCTACACCTTC

D: TRBD1
size: few
J: TRBJ2-7
V: TRBV9
CDR3: CASSVGTGNEQYF
DNA: TGTGCCAGCAGCGTAGGGACAGGGAACGAGCAGTACTTC

D: -
size: -
J: TRBJ1-2
V: TRBV7-2
CDR3: CASSPSEYYGYTF
DNA: TGTGCCAGCAGCCCCTCCGAGTACTATGGCTACACCTTC

D: -
size: -
J: TRBJ2-7
V: TRBV19
CDR3: CATSPDGQSEQYF
DNA: TGTGCCACCTCCCCGGACGGACAAAGCGAGCAGTACTTC

D: -
size: -
J: TRBJ1-2
V: TRBV28
CDR3: CASSLTADGYTF
DNA: TGTGCCAGCAGCCTGACAGCTGATGGCTACACCTTC

D: -
size: -
J: TRBJ2-1
V: TRBV21-1
CDR3: CASSTSSGGKTSSYNEQFF
DNA: TGTGCCAGCAGCACATCTAGCGGGGGAAAAACCAGCTCCTACAATGAGCAGTTCTTC

D: -
size: -
J: TRBJ2-1
V: TRBV11-2
CDR3: CASSLDPGPFEQFF
DNA: TGTGCCAGCAGCTTAGACCCTGGGCCCTTCGAGCAGTTCTTC

D: -
size: -
J: TRBJ1-6
V: TRBV6-6
CDR3: CASRVRNSPLHF
DNA: TGTGCCAGCAGGGTGCGAAATTCACCCCTCCACTTT

D: -
size: -
J: TRBJ2-7
V: TRBV15
CDR3: CATSRARTSNSYEQYF
DNA: TGTGCCACCAGCAGAGCCCGGACTTCCAACTCCTACGAGCAGTACTTC

D: -
size: -
J: TRBJ1-4
V: TRBV11-2
CDR3: CASSFGSTRGNEKLFF
DNA: TGTGCCAGCAGCTTTGGGTCGACAAGGGGTAATGAAAAACTGTTTTTT

D: -
size: -
J: TRBJ2-1
V: TRBV7-2
CDR3: CASSLAQGRRAMFEQFF
DNA: TGTGCCAGCAGCTTAGCCCAGGGGCGAAGGGCGATGTTTGAGCAGTTCTTC

D: TRBD2
size: -
J: TRBJ2-7
V: TRBV4-2
CDR3: CASSLGGGDHSYEQYF
DNA: TGTGCCAGCAGCCTTGGTGGGGGGGACCACTCCTACGAGCAGTACTTC

D: TRBD2
size: -
J: TRBJ2-7
V: TRBV6-5
CDR3: CASSRGGEDEQYF
DNA: TGTGCCAGCAGCCGCGGGGGGGAGGACGAGCAGTACTTC

D: -
size: -
J: TRBJ1-6
V: TRBV6-1
CDR3: CASSEYGNSPLHF
DNA: TGTGCCAGCAGTGAATACGGGAATTCACCCCTCCACTTT

D: TRBD1
size: -
J: TRBJ1-1
V: TRBV7-9
CDR3: CASSLSSGTGGAEAFF
DNA: TGTGCCAGCAGCTTATCGTCCGGGACAGGGGGAGCTGAAGCTTTCTTT

D: TRBD2
size: -
J: TRBJ2-3
V: TRBV9
CDR3: CASSVGTSGYTDTQYF
DNA: TGTGCCAGCAGCGTAGGGACTAGCGGATACACAGATACGCAGTATTTT

D: TRBD1
size: once
J: TRBJ2-5
V: TRBV6-1
CDR3: CASSEDRGQETQYF
DNA: TGTGCCAGCAGTGAGGACAGGGGGCAGGAGACCCAGTACTTC

D: TRBD2
size: -
J: TRBJ2-7
V: TRBV7-2
CDR3: CASSYRLAPVSYEQYF
DNA: TGTGCCAGCAGCTACCGACTAGCGCCAGTTTCCTACGAGCAGTACTTC

D: -
size: -
J: TRBJ1-5
V: TRBV30
CDR3: CAWSTGSNQPQHF
DNA: TGTGCCTGGAGTACGGGAAGCAATCAGCCCCAGCATTTT

D: -
size: -
J: TRBJ2-7
V: TRBV28
CDR3: CASSSHGEVYEQYF
DNA: TGTGCCAGCAGTTCCCATGGGGAGGTTTACGAGCAGTACTTC

D: -
size: -
J: TRBJ2-5
V: TRBV28
CDR3: CASSLLQETQYF
DNA: TGTGCCAGCAGTTTACTTCAAGAGACCCAGTACTTC

D: TRBD2
size: -
J: TRBJ2-7
V: TRBV5-1
CDR3: CASSLASSGSREQYF
DNA: TGCGCCAGCAGTCTTGCGAGTAGCGGGAGTCGCGAGCAGTACTTC

D: -
size: -
J: TRBJ2-1
V: TRBV27
CDR3: CASSYLGGQGHTNEQFF
DNA: TGTGCCAGCAGTTACCTAGGGGGTCAGGGTCATACAAATGAGCAGTTCTTC

D: -
size: -
J: TRBJ1-2
V: TRBV28
CDR3: CASSDRNYGYTF
DNA: TGTGCCAGCAGCGACAGAAACTATGGCTACACCTTC

D: -
size: -
J: TRBJ2-5
V: TRBV20-1
CDR3: CRAGQQETQYF
DNA: TGCAGGGCGGGACAGCAAGAGACCCAGTACTTC

D: TRBD2
size: -
J: TRBJ2-5
V: TRBV5-6
CDR3: CASSAPSGAKETQYF
DNA: TGTGCCAGCAGCGCGCCTAGCGGGGCTAAAGAGACCCAGTACTTC

D: TRBD2
size: -
J: TRBJ2-2
V: TRBV5-6
CDR3: CASSQGTSIGELFF
DNA: TGTGCCAGCAGCCAAGGGACTAGTATCGGGGAGCTGTTTTTT

D: -
size: -
J: TRBJ1-1
V: TRBV6-5
CDR3: CASISPGNTEAFF
DNA: TGTGCCAGCATTTCCCCGGGTAACACTGAAGCTTTCTTT

D: -
size: -
J: TRBJ2-1
V: TRBV2
CDR3: CASSVEGWEQFF
DNA: TGTGCCAGCAGTGTTGAGGGCTGGGAGCAGTTCTTC

D: TRBD2
size: -
J: TRBJ2-3
V: TRBV5-6
CDR3: CASRGTDGRTDTQYF
DNA: TGTGCCAGCAGAGGCACGGACGGGAGGACAGATACGCAGTATTTT

D: TRBD2
size: -
J: TRBJ2-3
V: TRBV7-2
CDR3: CASSLVAGGPDTQYF
DNA: TGTGCCAGCAGCTTAGTGGCGGGGGGGCCAGATACGCAGTATTTT

D: TRBD1
size: -
J: TRBJ2-7
V: TRBV6-4
CDR3: CASSRMTGGSYEQYF
DNA: TGTGCCAGCAGTAGAATGACAGGGGGCTCCTACGAGCAGTACTTC

D: -
size: once
J: TRBJ1-1
V: TRBV28
CDR3: CASSLRGLNTEAFF
DNA: TGTGCCAGCAGTTTAAGGGGGTTGAACACTGAAGCTTTCTTT

D: TRBD2
size: few
J: TRBJ2-3
V: TRBV12-5
CDR3: CASGPRAGETDTQYF
DNA: TGTGCTAGTGGTCCCCGAGCGGGGGAGACAGATACGCAGTATTTT

D: TRBD1
size: -
J: TRBJ1-1
V: TRBV7-2
CDR3: CASSSRGRTEAFF
DNA: TGTGCCAGCAGCTCCAGGGGGAGAACTGAAGCTTTCTTT

D: TRBD2
size: -
J: TRBJ2-1
V: TRBV27
CDR3: CASSTTSGRNNEQFF
DNA: TGTGCCAGCAGTACCACTAGCGGGAGGAACAATGAGCAGTTCTTC

D: TRBD1
size: few
J: TRBJ2-7
V: TRBV6-5
CDR3: CASRRTAGTGGEQYF
DNA: TGTGCCAGCAGGCGTACGGCCGGGACAGGGGGCGAGCAGTACTTC

D: -
size: -
J: TRBJ2-7
V: TRBV25-1
CDR3: CASSDHSGSSYEQYF
DNA: TGTGCCAGCAGTGATCATTCAGGGTCCTCCTACGAGCAGTACTTC

D: TRBD2
size: -
J: TRBJ2-1
V: TRBV19
CDR3: CASSIGGREQFF
DNA: TGTGCCAGTAGTATAGGCGGGAGGGAGCAGTTCTTC

D: TRBD1
size: -
J: TRBJ1-2
V: TRBV19
CDR3: CVSSIEGQTYGYTF
DNA: TGTGTCAGTAGTATTGAGGGACAGACCTATGGCTACACCTTC

D: -
size: -
J: TRBJ1-2
V: TRBV4-1
CDR3: CASSQEGQTYGYTF
DNA: TGCGCCAGCAGCCAGGAAGGACAGACCTATGGCTACACCTTC

D: -
size: -
J: TRBJ2-3
V: TRBV27
CDR3: CASSLSVGETQYF
DNA: TGTGCCAGCAGTTTAAGTGTTGGAGAAACGCAGTATTTT

D: -
size: -
J: TRBJ2-2
V: TRBV25-1
CDR3: CASSPIYTGELFF
DNA: TGTGCCAGCAGCCCCATTTACACCGGGGAGCTGTTTTTT

D: -
size: -
J: TRBJ2-5
V: TRBV11-3
CDR3: CASSLDSSTQYF
DNA: TGTGCCAGCAGCTTGGACAGTTCGACCCAGTACTTC

D: -
size: -
J: TRBJ2-7
V: TRBV5-6
CDR3: CASSLGRVYEQYF
DNA: TGTGCCAGCAGCTTGGGCAGGGTTTACGAGCAGTACTTC

D: TRBD1
size: -
J: TRBJ1-2
V: TRBV9
CDR3: CASSVGTAKANYGYTF
DNA: TGTGCCAGCAGCGTTGGGACAGCTAAAGCTAACTATGGCTACACCTTC

D: TRBD2
size: -
J: TRBJ2-5
V: TRBV5-6
CDR3: CASSLGLAGGSEYF
DNA: TGTGCCAGCAGCTTGGGACTAGCGGGGGGTTCGGAGTACTTC

D: TRBD1
size: -
J: TRBJ1-1
V: TRBV6-1
CDR3: CASSGQGENTEAFF
DNA: TGTGCCAGCAGTGGCCAGGGGGAGAACACTGAAGCTTTCTTT

D: -
size: -
J: TRBJ1-2
V: TRBV19
CDR3: CASSIDRGGYTF
DNA: TGTGCCAGTAGTATAGATCGGGGAGGCTACACCTTC

D: -
size: few
J: TRBJ2-2
V: TRBV9
CDR3: CASSVDEGLTGELFF
DNA: TGTGCCAGCAGCGTAGATGAGGGCCTCACCGGGGAGCTGTTTTTT

D: -
size: -
J: TRBJ1-2
V: TRBV2
CDR3: CASRSDHRLGGYTF
DNA: TGTGCCAGCCGCTCTGACCACAGGCTAGGAGGCTACACCTTC

D: TRBD1
size: -
J: TRBJ2-7
V: TRBV10-3
CDR3: CAIRGQGSYEQYF
DNA: TGTGCCATCAGGGGACAGGGCTCCTACGAGCAGTACTTC

D: TRBD1
size: -
J: TRBJ1-6
V: TRBV14
CDR3: CASSVYRGLGSPLHF
DNA: TGTGCCAGCAGCGTATACAGGGGGCTCGGATCACCCCTCCACTTT

D: -
size: few
J: TRBJ2-5
V: TRBV5-6
CDR3: CASSPWGRAGNQETQYF
DNA: TGTGCCAGCAGCCCCTGGGGGCGAGCGGGGAACCAAGAGACCCAGTACTTC

D: -
size: -
J: TRBJ2-3
V: TRBV29-1
CDR3: CSVQGKATDTQYF
DNA: TGCAGCGTCCAGGGGAAAGCCACAGATACGCAGTATTTT